The clone carrying this T cell receptor (beta chain) was seen only a few times. V gave up 5 bases and J gave up 7 bases, with 9 bases separating them. This CDR3 is built from 12 residues. This sample is drawn from a study of patients and donors after allogeneic stem cell transplantation. TCRdb re-analysed the RT-PCR reads in MiXCR, keeping a single row per CDR3 protein. Found here are some 230,000 distinct CDR3 sequences, 13% to 15% of them singletons; the top ten hold around a tenth. Sequenced material: blood, either unsorted or a sorted T cell fraction (not recorded which). The receptor was isolated from a human donor who was either an allogeneic HSCT recipient or a stem cell or donor lymphocyte infusion donor (not recorded which). It is not recorded whose cells these are; they may come from a transplant donor. This rearrangement joins TRBV12-3 or TRBV12-4 to TRBJ1-5; D unresolved. The CDR3 here is CASSRDDQPQHF. As DNA, the CDR3 is TGTGCCAGCAGTCGAGACGACCAGCCCCAGCATTTT.